The 8 T cell receptor beta chains below all came from one sample that was sequenced in a study of metastatic and nonmetastatic thyroid tumors. The entire patient cohort was treatment-naive prior to thyroid surgery. MiXCR reprocessed the PCR reads for TCRdb. The sample holds about 21,000 clones, about 30% seen once. Sequenced input: blood. The receptors come from a female donor with papillary thyroid cancer or a benign thyroid nodule (not recorded which). Some clones in this sample may be carry-over from other donors' samples.

This clone came up many times. This sequence joins TRBV29-1 and TRBJ1-1; D possibly corresponds to TRBD1 (5 bases). The CDR3 is 12 amino acids. The germline V gene has CDR1 SQVTM and CDR2 ANQGSEA. Trimming removed 5 bases from V and 1 base from J, with 8 bases in between. The CDR3 region has the DNA TGCAGCGTTTACGGACAGAACACTGAAGCTTTCTTT. Its protein product is CSVYGQNTEAFF.

Sample share makes this clone medium-sized. The chain has TRBV11-2 and TRBJ2-3; D is perhaps TRBD1 (5 bases). The CDR3 consists of 12 residues. The germline V and J ends were trimmed by 5 bases and 6 bases, with 9 bases remaining between them. From germline, CDR1 is SGHAT and CDR2 FQNNGV. CDR3 bases: TGTGCCAGCAGCCAGGGCGGTGATACGCAGTATTTT. Residues: CASSQGGDTQYF.

This clone was counted ten times or more. The V gene is TRBV20-1, the J gene TRBJ2-5, with no clear D. Germline V gene lookup returns CDR1 DFQATT and CDR2 SNEGSKA (reference sequence). The length of the CDR3 is 14 residues. Trimming stripped 0 bases from V and 4 bases from J, with 12 bases between. Here the CDR3 DNA reads TGCAGTGCTAGAGATTACCTGGGCCGAGAGACCCAGTACTTC. Translated: CSARDYLGRETQYF.

This clone has only a few counts. The V gene is TRBV28, the J gene TRBJ2-2, with 13 nucleotides matching TRBD2. Germline V gene lookup returns CDR1 MDHEN and CDR2 SYDVKM. CDR3 length: 15 residues. The junction had 12 bases not matched to a gene; V was cut back by 5 bases and J by 15 bases. This chain's CDR3 is CASSARGLAGISLFF. In DNA form, the CDR3 reads TGTGCCAGCAGTGCTAGGGGACTAGCGGGGATATCCTTGTTTTTT.

This clone was detected many times. The rearrangement links TRBV4-3 to TRBJ2-3; D is undetermined. V shed 1 base and J shed 8 bases, with 13 bases lying between them. The CDR3 spans 14 residues. Looked up from germline, CDR1 is LGHNA and CDR2 is YSLEER. CDR3 sequence: CASSQVRLSSTQYF. The CDR3 nucleotides are TGCGCCAGCAGCCAAGTAAGATTATCTTCTACGCAGTATTTT.

By proportion, this clone is medium-sized. V gene TRBV20-1 combines with J gene TRBJ1-3, with D tentatively TRBD1 (6 bases). This CDR3 contains 14 residues. Germline lookup yields CDR1 DFQATT and CDR2 SNEGSKA (reference sequence). V was shortened by 4 bases and J by 4 bases, with 14 bases between the two germline ends. CDR3 sequence reads: CSAIYGGQGNTIYF. For the CDR3, the DNA is TGCAGTGCTATTTATGGGGGGCAAGGAAACACCATATATTTT.

This rearrangement joins TRBV6-2 or TRBV6-3 to TRBJ1-3, with D perhaps TRBD1 (5 bases). Trimming stripped 2 bases from V and 2 bases from J, with 7 bases between. Looked up from germline, CDR1 is MNHEY and CDR2 is SVGEGT. The CDR3 runs 14 residues. CDR3 sequence: CASSYGTAGNTIYF. In DNA, the CDR3 is TGTGCCAGCAGTTACGGGACGGCTGGAAACACCATATATTTT.

The J gene is TRBJ2-1, the V gene TRBV6-1; 9 bases align to TRBD2. The CDR3 is 15 residues long. CDR1 is MNHNS and CDR2 is SASEGT in the germline V gene. The ends lost 9 bases at V and 8 bases at J; junction bases unmatched: 14. The CDR3 bases are TGTGCCAGGCGACACTTGACTAGCGGTCTCCATGAGCAGTTCTTC. Translated: CARRHLTSGLHEQFF.